This T cell receptor beta chain was captured in a study of HIV-infected children after antiretroviral therapy interruption. Across the study: All children had CD4+ count above 500 and viral load below 50 copies/ml.

RNA-based 3' RACE libraries used unique molecular identifiers. TCRdb passed the 3' RACE reads through MiXCR, listing each CDR3 protein once. The table shows about 7,300 distinct CDR3 sequences, with about 17% occurring only once. This CDR3 comprises 15 residues. Trimming cost V 5 bases and J 4 bases; bases outside gene matches: 11. Treatment noted: PENTA 11 planned treatment interruption arm or continuous ART arm. At least 24 weeks of at least three-drug ART, in children 2 to 15 years. At least 5 million viable PBMCs were required per cryopreserved sample. This clonotype appeared many times. The sample was CD45RO+ CD8+ T cells from PBMCs, pooled from several time points, taken from a donor given antiretroviral therapy, either interrupted or continuous. The subset is: memory CD8+ CD45RO+ CD45RA- T cells. This chain joins TRBV12-3 or TRBV12-4 and TRBJ2-7; 7 nucleotides line up with TRBD1. This TCR derives from a pool of human donors with HIV. The CDR3 reads CASSVTRGTVYEQYF. The CDR3 coding sequence is TGTGCCAGCAGTGTGACGCGTGGGACAGTTTACGAGCAGTACTTC.